Following are 11 T cell receptor beta chains from one sample sequenced in a study of blood T cell repertoires in COVID-19. Generated by immunoSEQ multiplex PCR, the TCRdb table keeps only in-frame clones and is missing some. The repertoire holds hundreds of thousands of clones, with about 85% as singletons. Sequencing was done on a sample of peripheral blood. All receptors derive from a man aged 55-75 years who had recovered from COVID-19.

The chain carries TRBV7-9 and TRBJ2-7; perhaps TRBD1 as D (5 bases). Germline V gene lookup returns CDR1 SEHNR and CDR2 FQNEAQ (reference sequence). The CDR3 length is 17 residues. The V gene lost 1 base and the J gene lost 1 base, with 17 bases spanning the gap. In nucleotides, the CDR3 is TGTGCCAGCAGCTTAGATAGTTGGGCAGGGTCGTCCTACGAGCAGTACTTC. It translates to CASSLDSWAGSSYEQYF.

This clone appeared a few times. The gene calls are TRBV27 and TRBJ2-7; a possible D gene is TRBD1 (6 bases). Trimming stripped 5 bases from V and 2 bases from J, with 16 bases between. Germline CDR1 is MNHEY and CDR2 is SMNVEV (reference sequence). This CDR3 has 15 amino acids. The CDR3 protein is CASSRRGQPTYEQYF. In DNA form, the CDR3 reads TGTGCCAGCAGTCGACGCGGACAGCCTACCTACGAGCAGTACTTC.

The chain joins TRBV25-1 to TRBJ1-1; 8 bases map to TRBD1. Germline V gene data show CDR1 as MGHDK and CDR2 as SYGVNS. With 3 bases clipped from V and 0 bases from J, the junction kept 3 bases outside the gene matches. The CDR3 covers 15 residues. CDR3 amino acids: CASSDGQGMNTEAFF. The CDR3 DNA follows: TGTGCCAGCAGTGACGGACAGGGCATGAACACTGAAGCTTTCTTT.

The chain combines TRBV6-5 with TRBJ1-2; TRBD1 matches 7 bases. With 6 bases clipped from V and 2 bases from J, the junction kept 6 bases outside the gene matches. This CDR3 comprises 14 residues. Germline V gene sequence: CDR1 MNHEY, CDR2 SVGAGI. In DNA, the CDR3 is TGTGCCAGCAGAGTTCCAGGGGGAAACTATGGCTACACCTTC. Translated, it gives CASRVPGGNYGYTF.

This sequence joins TRBV7-9 and TRBJ2-3; possibly TRBD2 for D (7 bases). CDR1 and CDR2 from the germline V gene are SEHNR and FQNEAQ (reference sequence). Trimming pared 5 bases from V and 7 bases from J, leaving 22 bases between. CDR3 length equals 16 residues. The CDR3 sequence: CASSPGGASGEHTQYF. CDR3 nucleotide sequence: TGTGCCAGCAGCCCTGGGGGGGCTAGCGGAGAACATACGCAGTATTTT.

The chain has TRBV27 and TRBJ1-6, with 8 bases fitting TRBD1. J was trimmed by 4 bases and V by 5 bases; bases with no gene match: 4. Germline V gene lookup returns CDR1 MNHEY and CDR2 SMNVEV (reference sequence). The CDR3 contains 15 residues. The CDR3 spells CASSTGQVYNSPLHF. CDR3 coding DNA: TGTGCCAGCAGTACGGGACAGGTTTATAATTCACCCCTCCACTTT.

The V gene is TRBV5-6, the J gene TRBJ1-4; D is undetermined. Trimming took off 0 bases at V and 7 bases at J, with 13 bases between the two ends. CDR1 and CDR2 (germline): SGHDT, YYEEEE. This CDR3 comprises 15 residues. CDR3 nucleotides: TGTGCCAGCAGCTTGGTGGCAGGAGGAAGTGAAAAACTGTTTTTT. This codes for CASSLVAGGSEKLFF. The full variable domain, rest sourced from reference TRBV5-6 and TRBJ1-4, is DAGVTQSPTHLIKTRGQQVTLRCSPKSGHDTVSWYQQALGQGPQFIFQYYEEEERQRGNFPDRFSGHQFPNYSSELNVNALLLGDSALYLCASSLVAGGSEKLFFGSGTQLSVL.

The rearrangement links TRBV6-6 to TRBJ1-6; tentatively, D is TRBD1 (6 bases). Trimming took 6 bases from V and 0 from J, leaving 9 bases between them. CDR3 length: 15 amino acids. Germline V gene data show CDR1 as MNHNY and CDR2 as SVGAGI (reference sequence). The DNA of the CDR3 is TGTGCCAGCAGGGAGGACAGCTCCTATAATTCACCCCTCCACTTT. This sequence encodes CASREDSSYNSPLHF.

This chain connects TRBV5-4 to TRBJ2-7, with TRBD1 identical over 8 bases. The V segment lost 1 base and the J segment 2 bases; nucleotides outside the gene matches: 2. This CDR3 is 14 amino acids long. Germline loops: CDR1 SGHNT, CDR2 YYREEE (reference sequence). This CDR3 reads CASSLMGQAYEQYF. The DNA for the CDR3 is TGTGCCAGCAGCTTGATGGGACAGGCCTACGAGCAGTACTTC.

The CDR3 DNA follows: TGTGCCAGCAGTTTTATTTCCGGGACAGACCTCAATGAGCAGTTCTTC. As protein: CASSFISGTDLNEQFF. The chain uses TRBV27 and TRBJ2-1, with TRBD1 identical over 7 bases. Trimming at V came to 3 bases and at J to 6 bases, leaving 11 bases not matched to a gene. CDR1 is MNHEY, CDR2 SMNVEV, per germline (reference sequence). The CDR3 covers 16 residues.

This rearrangement joins TRBV7-9 to TRBJ1-5; TRBD1 aligns across 10 bases. J gave up 1 base and V 3 bases, and 9 bases lay outside the gene matches. Germline V gene lookup returns CDR1 SEHNR and CDR2 FQNEAQ (reference sequence). This CDR3 has 18 amino acids. CDR3: CASSFVPGQGRSNQPQHF. Written as DNA, the CDR3 is TGTGCCAGCAGCTTCGTCCCGGGACAGGGGAGGAGCAATCAGCCCCAGCATTTT.